The clone carrying this T cell receptor beta chain has a count of ten or more. The CDR3 spans 15 residues. CDR1 MDHEN and CDR2 SYDVKM come from the germline V gene. Trimming shortened V by 3 bases and J by 1 base, and 10 bases separated the two germline ends. The data originate from a study of T-cell reconstitution after alpha-beta-depleted transplantation in children. The TCRbeta library was prepared with unique molecular identifiers. TCRdb fed the PCR reads into MiXCR, producing one record per CDR3 protein. This sample has over 150,000 distinct CDR3 sequences, with about 6.8% found just once. The source was PBMCs from the stem cell graft donor, collected from the stem cell graft. The TCR originated in a human donor who donated a stem cell graft to a child with Wiskott-Aldrich syndrome. V usage is TRBV28 and J usage is TRBJ1-5; tentatively, D is TRBD1 (6 bases). In DNA form, the CDR3 reads TGTGCCAGCAGTTTCGGGGGCCCCAGCAATCAGCCCCAGCATTTT. Residues: CASSFGGPSNQPQHF.